This TCR beta chain was captured by sequencing in a study of T cells after yellow fever vaccination. TCRdb re-called the 5' RACE reads through MiXCR, storing one row per CDR3 protein. The sample includes around 46,000 distinct CDR3 sequences, 6.8% of them seen just once. This clonotype was detected only a few times. The germline V and J ends were trimmed by 1 base and 1 base, with 13 bases remaining between them. CDR1 and CDR2 from the germline V gene are LGHNA and YNFKEQ. The CDR3 runs to 16 residues. The clonotype originates from a man younger than 40 who received the YFV17D yellow fever vaccine. The chain combines TRBV4-2 with TRBJ2-5, with unresolved D. The sample was CD8+ T cells not binding an NS4B(214-222) dextramer, sorted from PBMCs, taken 45 days after the yellow fever booster vaccination. DNA of the CDR3: TGTGCCAGCAGCCAAGGACCCAGCTGGAGCCAAGAGACCCAGTACTTC. Residues: CASSQGPSWSQETQYF.